This TCR beta chain derives from a study of CD8 T cells in Susac syndrome. There are 13 residues in the CDR3. CDR1 and CDR2 from the germline V gene are PRHDT and FYEKMQ (reference sequence). V dropped 1 base and J dropped 6; count of bases not matched to a gene: 1. Reverse transcription of roughly 0.5 to 1 ug RNA was carried out with random hexamers. The TCR beta CDR3 was amplified by immunoSEQ multiplex PCR across 54 Vbeta, 13 Jbeta. TCRdb independently ran MiXCR on the immunoSEQ multiplex PCR reads; one entry per CDR3 protein. The profile shows more than 130,000 distinct CDR3 sequences, over 85% of them singletons.

The V call is TRBV13, the J call TRBJ2-3, with 7 nucleotides matching TRBD1. Sequenced material: CD8+ T cells from PBMCs. This TCR derives from a human donor in good health. CDR3 nucleotide sequence: TGTGCCAGCAGCTTAGAGGGGGCCGATACGCAGTATTTT. The encoded protein is CASSLEGADTQYF.